One sample yielded the 20 T cell receptor beta chains listed below, sequenced in a study of T cell responses to AZD1222 COVID-19 vaccine. Sequencing used immunoSEQ multiplex PCR; TCRdb keeps in-frame clones, though not all of them. Of 110,000 or so clones listed, approximately 89% are singletons. The sample here was peripheral blood, taken on day 0 of MenACWY control vaccination. The source of these receptors is an adult in good health.

The chain joins TRBV19 to TRBJ1-1; the D is unclear. This CDR3 comprises 13 residues. Germline values: CDR1 LNHDA, CDR2 SQIVND (reference sequence). V was shortened by 3 bases and J by 4 bases, with 9 bases between the two germline ends. CDR3 nucleotide sequence: TGTGCCAGTAGTATGAGAACCCCCACTGAAGCTTTCTTT. Residues: CASSMRTPTEAFF. Full variable domain (outside the CDR3, taken from reference TRBV19 and TRBJ1-1): DGGITQSPKYLFRKEGQNVTLSCEQNLNHDAMYWYRQDPGQGLRLIYYSQIVNDFQKGDIAEGYSVSREKKESFPLTVTSAQKNPTAFYLCASSMRTPTEAFFGQGTRLTVV.

The chain couples TRBV6-5 to TRBJ1-1; a possible D gene is TRBD1 (5 bases). The CDR3 totals 13 residues. Germline V lookup: CDR1 MNHEY, CDR2 SVGAGI. Between the trimmed V and J ends, which lost 6 bases and 1 base, there was a span of 9 bases. CDR3 sequence reads: CASSSQGNTEAFF. The DNA of the CDR3 is TGTGCCAGCAGCAGCCAGGGGAACACTGAAGCTTTCTTT.

The chain has TRBV7-9 and TRBJ2-1; 14 nucleotides match TRBD2. This CDR3 spans 16 amino acids. The V gene's germline CDR1 is SEHNR and CDR2 FQNEAQ (reference sequence). V lost 5 bases and J lost 7; bases outside the gene matches: 7. The CDR3 sequence: CASSPGTSGGRNEQFF. The CDR3 DNA reads TGTGCCAGCAGCCCAGGGACTAGCGGGGGTAGAAATGAGCAGTTCTTC. Complete variable domain (other parts from reference TRBV7-9 and TRBJ2-1): DTGVSQNPRHKITKRGQNVTFRCDPISEHNRLYWYRQTLGQGPEFLTYFQNEAQLEKSRLLSDRFSAERPKGSFSTLEIQRTEQGDSAMYLCASSPGTSGGRNEQFFGPGTRLTVL.

The chain joins TRBV6-1 to TRBJ2-2; 7 nucleotides match TRBD1. CDR1 MNHNS and CDR2 SASEGT come from the germline V gene. The CDR3 is made up of 13 amino acids. V lost 0 bases to trimming and J lost 10 bases; unmatched junction nucleotides: 2. CDR3 sequence (DNA): TGTGCCAGCAGTGAAGCGGGGACAGTGGAGCTGTTTTTT. It encodes CASSEAGTVELFF.

The chain carries TRBV5-5 and TRBJ2-1, with 7 nucleotides matching TRBD1. CDR1 and CDR2 from the germline V gene are SGHKS and YYEKEE (reference sequence). The CDR3 totals 16 residues. V trimming: 2 bases; J trimming: 3 bases; junction bases outside the gene matches: 8. The DNA of the CDR3 is TGTGCCAGCAGCTTTTTCCGGGACAGACTCTACAATGAGCAGTTCTTC. Translation gives CASSFFRDRLYNEQFF.

The gene calls are TRBV9 and TRBJ1-2; possibly TRBD1 for D (5 bases). Trimming removed 3 bases from V and 2 bases from J, with 17 bases in between. CDR3 size: 16 residues. Germline V CDR1 and CDR2: SGDLS, YYNGEE. Here the CDR3 reads CASSAPAMGGNYGYTF. The CDR3 coding sequence is TGTGCCAGCAGCGCACCCGCCATGGGGGGGAACTATGGCTACACCTTC.

The V gene is TRBV19, the J gene TRBJ1-5, with 10 nucleotides matching TRBD1. CDR1 and CDR2 from the germline V gene are LNHDA and SQIVND (reference sequence). V trimming: 4 bases; J trimming: 1 base; junction bases outside the gene matches: 1. The CDR3 covers 15 residues. The CDR3 DNA sequence: TGTGCCAGTAGTAGGGGACAGGGGAGCAATCAGCCCCAGCATTTT. The encoded protein is CASSRGQGSNQPQHF.

The rearrangement links TRBV28 to TRBJ1-5; maybe TRBD1 (6 bases). Germline loops: CDR1 MDHEN, CDR2 SYDVKM. Trimming pared 2 bases from V and 1 base from J, leaving 6 bases between. The CDR3 runs to 14 residues. CDR3 nucleotides: TGTGCCAGCAGTTTAGGACAGAGCAATCAGCCCCAGCATTTT. Translation gives CASSLGQSNQPQHF.

The chain links TRBV18 to TRBJ2-3, with D possibly TRBD1 on 5 matching bases. This CDR3 has 16 amino acids. Trimming removed 3 bases at V and 7 bases at J, with 20 bases between. The germline V gene encodes CDR1 KGHSH and CDR2 LQKENI. CDR3 region: CASSPVQTAGYYTQYF. The CDR3 DNA sequence: TGTGCCAGCTCACCGGTCCAGACTGCAGGGTATTATACGCAGTATTTT. The full variable domain, rest sourced from reference TRBV18 and TRBJ2-3, is NAGVMQNPRHLVRRRGQEARLRCSPMKGHSHVYWYRQLPEEGLKFMVYLQKENIIDESGMPKERFSAEFPKEGPSILRIQQVVRGDSAAYFCASSPVQTAGYYTQYFGPGTRLTVL.

V and J are TRBV28 and TRBJ1-6, with D uncertain. The CDR3 runs to 12 residues. Germline-derived CDR1 and CDR2 are MDHEN and SYDVKM. Trimming removed 2 bases at V and 16 bases at J, with 12 bases between. The CDR3 DNA reads TGTGCCAGCAGTTTAAATCGGGTAGCTCTCCACTTT. Translated: CASSLNRVALHF.

V usage is TRBV5-1 and J usage is TRBJ2-7; D is undetermined. The CDR3 consists of 14 residues. Germline V gene data show CDR1 as SGHRS and CDR2 as YFSETQ. V shed 5 bases and J shed 1 base, with 13 bases lying between them. Here the CDR3 DNA reads TGCGCCAGCAGGCTATTAGGGTCGTCCTACGAGCAGTACTTC. It codes for CASRLLGSSYEQYF.

The rearrangement links TRBV7-9 to TRBJ2-7, with D maybe TRBD1 (6 bases). Germline lookup yields CDR1 SEHNR and CDR2 FQNEAQ (reference sequence). V shed 4 bases and J shed 0 bases, with 10 bases lying between them. The CDR3 totals 14 residues. Here the CDR3 reads CASSSDRNSYEQYF. CDR3 DNA: TGTGCCAGCAGCTCCGACAGGAACTCCTACGAGCAGTACTTC.

The chain uses TRBV19 and TRBJ1-5, with a tentative D call TRBD1 (5 bases). From germline, CDR1 is LNHDA and CDR2 SQIVND (reference sequence). The CDR3 is 14 residues long. The V end was cut by 2 bases, the J end by 6 bases, with 11 bases between. The CDR3 nucleotides are TGTGCCAGTAGTATACTTGAAGGGGTTCAGCCCCAGCATTTT. Translating it yields CASSILEGVQPQHF.

This clone was seen at least ten times. The chain carries TRBV9 and TRBJ2-6; D tentatively fits TRBD1 or TRBD2 (6 bases each). The germline CDR1 and CDR2 sequences are SGDLS and YYNGEE. Trimming took off 4 bases at V and 3 bases at J, with 20 bases between the two ends. This CDR3 region has 18 residues. The CDR3 nucleotides are TGTGCCAGCAGCCTAGACTCGGGGGCGATCCGTGGGGCCAACGTCCTGACTTTC. This sequence encodes CASSLDSGAIRGANVLTF.

This clone has only a few counts. This chain links TRBV6-5 with TRBJ1-2; D is uncertain. V shed 0 bases and J shed 5 bases, with 13 bases lying between them. The CDR3 is 15 residues long. In germline, CDR1 is MNHEY, CDR2 SVGAGI. Written as DNA, the CDR3 is TGTGCCAGCAGTTACTCGATAGGCAGATATTATGGCTACACCTTC. As protein: CASSYSIGRYYGYTF.

This clone came up once. At one of its ends the junction is not consistent with the germline gene, which may arise from a read error. The chain has TRBV10-3 and TRBJ2-5, with 9 positions matching TRBD2. This CDR3 is 17 amino acids long. Germline-derived CDR1 and CDR2 are ENHRY and SYGVKD. In DNA form, the CDR3 reads TGTGCCATCAGCGAGTCGCTTAGCGGGAGACATCAAGAGACCCAGTACTTC. Residues: CAISESLSGRHQETQYF.

V usage is TRBV7-2 and J usage is TRBJ2-5, with a weak D call TRBD2 (5 bases). The V and J ends lost 4 bases and 1 base respectively, with 10 bases between them. Germline V lookup: CDR1 SGHTA, CDR2 FQGNSA. The CDR3 length is 14 residues. The CDR3 DNA sequence: TGTGCCAGCAGCTCTTGGGCGGGCCAAGAGACCCAGTACTTC. Protein product: CASSSWAGQETQYF.

This chain connects TRBV6-1 to TRBJ2-3; D is possibly TRBD1 or TRBD2 (5 bases each). Germline CDR1 is MNHNS and CDR2 is SASEGT. This CDR3 spans 16 amino acids. Trimming left V 4 bases short and J 1 base short, with 15 bases between. For the CDR3, the DNA is TGTGCCAGCAGTGCTCCCTCGGGACGCCGCACAGATACGCAGTATTTT. As protein: CASSAPSGRRTDTQYF.

This clone occurred once. This chain joins TRBV5-4 and TRBJ1-1; weak D call: TRBD1 (5 bases). This CDR3 comprises 14 residues. Germline CDR1 SGHNT, CDR2 YYREEE (reference sequence). Trimming removed 4 bases at V and 6 bases at J, with 16 bases between. DNA for the CDR3: TGTGCCAGCAGCCAGGGAGTAGTAGTGGCTGAAGCTTTCTTT. Residues: CASSQGVVVAEAFF.

The V gene is TRBV12-3 or TRBV12-4, the J gene TRBJ1-2, with TRBD1 matching over 7 bases. The CDR3 spans 13 residues. Germline trimming cut 5 bases from V and 8 bases from J; bases unmatched to any gene: 8. CDR3 DNA sequence: TGTGCCAGCAGTCGACAGGGCTTATGGGGCTACACCTTC. Translating it yields CASSRQGLWGYTF.